The present TCR beta chain was sequenced within a study of cytomegalovirus exposure and HLA in healthy donors. Study summary: Unique TCRs numbering some 80 million, obtained from HLA-typed donors, made up an early data release. Study outcomes and limitations: The listing of approximately 160 TCR beta chains classed them as cytomegalovirus-associated.

The CDR3 spans 17 residues. Trimming removed 1 base from V and 4 bases from J, with 17 bases in between. Germline assignment: CDR1 LNHDA and CDR2 SQIVND (reference sequence). With respect to this clone: The antigen remains undetermined.

PCR used 60 Vbeta primers and 13 Jbeta primers. Assay: immunoSEQ multiplex PCR; the TCRdb copy retains only in-frame clones and omits some. The table includes 92,000 or so clones, about 66% detected once. V gene TRBV19 combines with J gene TRBJ1-5; no firm D call. The sequence was obtained from a woman in her fifties or sixties in good health and CMV-seropositive. The sequencing input was PBMCs. In DNA, the CDR3 is TGTGCCAGTAGTATAGTTCCAACGTTTGAACAGAATCAGCCCCAGCATTTT. Residues: CASSIVPTFEQNQPQHF. Complete variable domain (other parts from reference TRBV19 and TRBJ1-5): DGGITQSPKYLFRKEGQNVTLSCEQNLNHDAMYWYRQDPGQGLRLIYYSQIVNDFQKGDIAEGYSVSREKKESFPLTVTSAQKNPTAFYLCASSIVPTFEQNQPQHFGDGTRLSIL.